The rows below give T cell receptor beta chains drawn from one sample of a study of T cells after yellow fever vaccination. MiXCR, run by TCRdb on the 5' RACE reads, gives a single entry per CDR3 protein. The table has approximately 550,000 distinct CDR3 sequences, approximately 13% seen once; the top ten hold 11% to 15%. Here the sequenced sample was PBMCs, taken on the day of the yellow fever booster vaccination. The receptors shown here come from a young man who received the YFV17D yellow fever vaccine. CDR3s include the opening cysteine and the closing phenylalanine or tryptophan. The D gene is left open where the match is weak. Clone size appears in some rows only: once, few, many, or a class for an expanded clone.

V	J	D	length	size	CDR3	DNA
TRBV29-1	TRBJ2-5	NA	13	few	CSVGGAGIETQYF	TGCAGCGTTGGTGGGGCTGGGATTGAGACCCAGTACTTC
TRBV19	TRBJ2-2	TRBD2	17	NA	CASQGGRARSGTGELFF	TGTGCCAGTCAGGGCGGGAGGGCCCGTAGTGGCACCGGGGAGCTGTTTTTT
TRBV20-1	TRBJ2-5	TRBD2	17	few	CSASPRTSGSFGETQYF	TGCAGTGCTAGCCCCAGGACTAGCGGGAGTTTTGGGGAGACCCAGTACTTC
TRBV6-2/TRBV6-3	TRBJ2-1	TRBD2	15	few	CASSRKRDSHNEQFF	TGTGCCAGCAGTCGGAAGCGGGACTCCCACAATGAGCAGTTCTTC
TRBV7-7	TRBJ2-1	TRBD2	16	NA	CASSKLAGAGYNEQFF	TGTGCCAGCAGCAAGTTAGCGGGAGCCGGCTACAATGAGCAGTTCTTC
TRBV5-1	TRBJ2-3	NA	16	few	CASSHGYAGYTDTQYF	TGCGCCAGCAGCCATGGGTACGCCGGATACACAGATACGCAGTATTTT
TRBV12-3/TRBV12-4	TRBJ2-1	TRBD2	14	NA	CASSFGLAGGLKFF	TGTGCCAGCAGTTTCGGACTAGCGGGAGGGCTGAAGTTCTTC
TRBV12-3/TRBV12-4	TRBJ2-1	TRBD1	20	NA	CAPHPSLERDRDPYYNEQFF	TGTGCCCCCCATCCCTCGCTAGAGCGGGACAGGGACCCCTACTACAATGAGCAGTTCTTC
TRBV11-2	TRBJ2-3	NA	15	NA	CASSLPHPSTDTQYF	TGTGCCAGCAGCCTACCGCACCCCAGCACAGATACGCAGTATTTT
TRBV20-1	TRBJ1-6	NA	16	many	CSAPGETSSYNSPLHF	TGCAGTGCTCCCGGTGAGACGAGCTCCTATAATTCACCCCTCCACTTT
TRBV12-3/TRBV12-4	TRBJ2-1	NA	15	NA	CASGLGVRSYNEQFF	TGTGCCAGCGGATTGGGGGTGAGATCCTACAATGAGCAGTTCTTC
TRBV4-2	TRBJ2-2	TRBD1	18	few	CASSRPGTGTVNTGELFF	TGTGCCAGCAGCCGTCCAGGGACAGGGACTGTGAACACCGGGGAGCTGTTTTTT
TRBV5-4	TRBJ2-3	NA	16	NA	CASSFGFSEDTDTQYF	TGTGCCAGCAGCTTTGGATTTAGCGAGGACACAGATACGCAGTATTTT
TRBV2	TRBJ2-2	NA	16	NA	CASRASRSQNTGELFF	TGTGCCAGCAGAGCCAGCCGGTCACAGAACACCGGGGAGCTGTTTTTT
TRBV20-1	TRBJ1-4	NA	12	few	CSASLEPRRANF	TGCAGTGCTAGCCTGGAACCCCGCAGGGCCAACTTT
TRBV5-1	TRBJ2-1	TRBD2	16	few	CASSLTPTSGSNEQFF	TGCGCCAGCAGCTTGACTCCGACTAGCGGGAGCAATGAGCAGTTCTTC
TRBV6-5	TRBJ2-7	NA	14	few	CASSSSGLDYEQYF	TGTGCCAGCAGTTCATCCGGTTTGGACTACGAGCAGTACTTC
TRBV5-1	TRBJ2-1	NA	14	many	CASSLSGIYNEQFF	TGCGCCAGCAGTCTTAGCGGAATTTACAATGAGCAGTTCTTC
TRBV6-5	TRBJ1-4	TRBD1	14	NA	CASSYGTGAEKLFF	TGTGCCAGCAGTTACGGGACAGGAGCTGAAAAACTGTTTTTT
TRBV10-3	TRBJ2-4	NA	16	NA	CAITVPTLLAKNIQYF	TGTGCCATCACCGTTCCGACTTTGCTAGCCAAAAACATTCAGTACTTC
TRBV4-1	TRBJ2-3	TRBD2	16	NA	CASSHVSGRSTDTQYF	TGCGCCAGCAGCCATGTTAGCGGGAGATCCACCGATACGCAGTATTTT
TRBV21-1	TRBJ2-1	NA	13	many	CASTPGQYFEQFF	TGTGCCAGCACTCCGGGACAGTATTTCGAGCAGTTCTTC
TRBV11-2	TRBJ2-3	TRBD1	13	few	CASGQGDTDTQYF	TGTGCCAGCGGCCAGGGGGACACAGATACGCAGTATTTT
TRBV10-3	TRBJ2-7	NA	13	few	CATLKSGSYEQYF	TGTGCCACACTAAAGAGCGGCTCCTACGAGCAGTACTTC